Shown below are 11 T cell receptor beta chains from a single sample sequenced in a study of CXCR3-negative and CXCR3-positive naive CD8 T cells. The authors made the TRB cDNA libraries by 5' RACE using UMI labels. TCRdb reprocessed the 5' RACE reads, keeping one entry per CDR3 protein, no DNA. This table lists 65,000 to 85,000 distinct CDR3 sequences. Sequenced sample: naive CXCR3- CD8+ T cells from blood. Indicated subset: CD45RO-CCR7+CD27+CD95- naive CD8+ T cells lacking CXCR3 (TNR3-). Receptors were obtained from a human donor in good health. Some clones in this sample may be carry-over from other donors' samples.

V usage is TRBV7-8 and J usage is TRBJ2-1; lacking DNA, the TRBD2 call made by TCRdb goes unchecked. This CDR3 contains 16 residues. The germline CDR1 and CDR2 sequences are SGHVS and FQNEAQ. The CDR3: CASSLAWLAGYNEQFF.

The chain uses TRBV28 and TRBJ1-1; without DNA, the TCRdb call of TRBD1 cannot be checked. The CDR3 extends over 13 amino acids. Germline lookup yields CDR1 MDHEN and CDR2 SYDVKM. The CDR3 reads CASSLKPGQQADF.

The CDR3 loop reads CASSLTSGGPLDEQFF. V usage is TRBV7-3 and J usage is TRBJ2-1; the TRBD2 assignment by TCRdb is unverifiable without DNA. The CDR3 has 16 amino acids. From germline, CDR1 is SGHTA and CDR2 FQGTGA.

This CDR3 reads CASDPERGLGNSPLHF. The chain employs TRBV7-9 and TRBJ1-6; TCRdb outputs TRBD1, but without DNA this stays unchecked. In germline, CDR1 is SEHNR, CDR2 FQNEAQ (reference sequence). This CDR3 contains 16 residues.

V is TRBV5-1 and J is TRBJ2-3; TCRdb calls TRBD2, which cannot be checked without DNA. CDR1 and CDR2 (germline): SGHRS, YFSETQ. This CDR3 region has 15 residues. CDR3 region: CASSLWARWTDTQYF.

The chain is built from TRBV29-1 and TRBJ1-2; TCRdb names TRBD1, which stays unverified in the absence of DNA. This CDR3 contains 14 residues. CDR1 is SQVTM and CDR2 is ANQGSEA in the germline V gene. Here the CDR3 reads CSVWTGMGVYGYTF.

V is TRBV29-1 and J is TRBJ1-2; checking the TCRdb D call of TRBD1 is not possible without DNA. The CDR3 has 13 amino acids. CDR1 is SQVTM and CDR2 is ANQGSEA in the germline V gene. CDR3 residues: CSVPKPGVGGYTF.

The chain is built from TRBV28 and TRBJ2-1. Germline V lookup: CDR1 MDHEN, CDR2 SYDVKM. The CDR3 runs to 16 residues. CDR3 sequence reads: CASSLGSRALYNEQFF. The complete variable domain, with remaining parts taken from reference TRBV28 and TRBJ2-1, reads DVKVTQSSRYLVKRTGEKVFLECVQDMDHENMFWYRQDPGLGLRLIYFSYDVKMKEKGDIPEGYSVSREKKERFSLILESASTNQTSMYLCASSLGSRALYNEQFFGPGTRLTVL.

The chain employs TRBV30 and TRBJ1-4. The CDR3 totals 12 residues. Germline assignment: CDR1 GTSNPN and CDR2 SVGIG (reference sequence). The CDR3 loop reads CAWSYTNEKLFF.

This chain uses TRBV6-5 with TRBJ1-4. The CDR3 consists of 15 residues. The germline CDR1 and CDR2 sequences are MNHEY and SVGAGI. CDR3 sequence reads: CASAKTEGTNEKLFF.

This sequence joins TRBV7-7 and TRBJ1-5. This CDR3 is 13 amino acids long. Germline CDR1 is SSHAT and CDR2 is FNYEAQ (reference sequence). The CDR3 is CASSLSQGQPQHF.